The T cell receptor beta chain under discussion was sequenced for a study of cytomegalovirus exposure and HLA in healthy donors. Study conclusions and caveats: Common viral pathogens seemed, in a later analysis, to connect with several of the most significant clusters.

A note on this clone: The antigen remains undetermined.

Per germline, CDR1 SGHRS and CDR2 YFSETQ. V lost 7 bases, J lost 0 bases, and 14 bases lay in between. The CDR3 runs 14 residues. PCR amplification relied on 60 Vbeta primers (plus 13 Jbeta primers). TCRdb's table, derived via immunoSEQ multiplex PCR, lists solely in-frame clones and lacks some. The sample has a few hundred thousand clones, under 90% seen once; the top ten hold about 0.28%. The sample comprised PBMCs. The receptor's source is a girl aged 2 to 10 in good health and CMV-seronegative. V is TRBV5-1 and J is TRBJ2-7; D may be TRBD1 (6 bases). CDR3 nucleotide sequence: TGCGCCAGCGGGGACACCTCGAGCTCCTACGAGCAGTACTTC. Translated, it gives CASGDTSSSYEQYF.